The 5 T cell receptor beta chains reported below all come from one sample, sequenced in a study of shared clonotypes between healthy human individuals. Some clones are missing from TCRdb's copy, which holds only in-frame ones; the method was immunoSEQ multiplex PCR. This table has 1.5 million to 2.5 million clones, roughly 94% appearing once. Positively selected for CCR7, the CD45RO-negative cells used as naive CD8 cells excluded terminally differentiated effector memory CD45RA+ cells. Sequenced sample: naive CD8+ T cells sorted from blood. Source of these receptors: a man between 18 and 35 years old in good health.

The chain employs TRBV29-1 and TRBJ2-1; the D is unclear. Between the trimmed V and J ends, which lost 7 bases and 5 bases, there was a span of 12 bases. The CDR3 is made up of 12 amino acids. Per the germline V gene, CDR1 is SQVTM and CDR2 is ANQGSEA. This chain's CDR3 is CSARRVNNEQFF. CDR3 in DNA: TGCAGCGCCCGAAGGGTAAACAATGAGCAGTTCTTC.

This chain connects TRBV6-1 to TRBJ1-1; no firm D call. Germline V lookup: CDR1 MNHNS, CDR2 SASEGT. V was trimmed by 10 bases and J by 7 bases, leaving 22 bases between them. The CDR3 totals 14 residues. The chain's CDR3 is CATPDDTKPREAFF. The CDR3 DNA follows: TGTGCCACCCCGGATGACACGAAACCCCGTGAAGCTTTCTTT.

The rearrangement links TRBV7-8 to TRBJ2-5, with 9 bases matching TRBD1. Germline assignment: CDR1 SGHVS and CDR2 FQNEAQ. The CDR3 runs 14 residues. V shed 6 bases, J shed 8 bases, and the junction held 10 bases outside the gene matches. The CDR3 DNA reads TGTGCCAGCAGTCTACAGGGGGCGTTGGGCACCCAGTACTTC. This codes for CASSLQGALGTQYF.

The chain has TRBV14 and TRBJ2-7; either TRBD1 or TRBD2 may fit D (5 bases each). The CDR3 runs to 17 residues. The V gene lost 0 bases and the J gene lost 5 bases, with 20 bases spanning the gap. Germline CDR1 reads SGHDN; CDR2 reads FVKESK. The DNA of the CDR3 is TGTGCCAGCAGCCAAGATAAGGGGCCGCTGCTAGCCCACGAGCAGTACTTC. It encodes CASSQDKGPLLAHEQYF.

Turning to this clone: A junction boundary mismatches the germline segment, possibly from a read error. V is TRBV7-7 and J is TRBJ2-7; D is perhaps TRBD1 (6 bases). There are 13 residues in the CDR3. From germline, CDR1 is SSHAT and CDR2 FNYEAQ (reference sequence). The CDR3 DNA reads as TGTGCTAGCAGCCGAGGGACACCCTACGAGCAGTACTTC. Its translation is CASSRGTPYEQYF.